This T cell receptor beta chain derives from a study of blood T cell repertoires in COVID-19. Study as a whole: Researchers got acute and convalescent COVID-19 samples from the United States, Italy and Spain. Nucleic acid was either cDNA or gDNA, and it came from T cells, B-cell-depleted T cells, or PBMCs.

During active infection, Seattle patients enrolled and were then monitored through disease. Original data processing: Using reference gene primer amplification, nucleated cell counts were estimated. The table came from immunoSEQ multiplex PCR; TCRdb's copy has only in-frame clones and leaves some out. V, J and clone size are taken as reported in that table, and D and trimming were inferred from the DNA itself. The repertoire holds about 150,000 clones, around 85% seen once, with 0.55% to 0.75% in the top ten. V shed 8 bases and J shed 5 bases, with 24 bases lying between them. This CDR3 region has 16 residues. Germline lookup yields CDR1 MGHDK and CDR2 SYGVNS.

The V call is TRBV25-1, the J call TRBJ2-5, with D maybe TRBD1 (5 bases). The sample comprised peripheral blood. This receptor was identified in a man between 60 and 75 years old with COVID-19, enrolled during active disease. CDR3 nucleotide sequence: TGTGCCAGCTCGGTAACAAGGGGCTCTGGTCTGGAGACCCAGTACTTC. It codes for CASSVTRGSGLETQYF. Full variable domain (rest looked up from reference TRBV25-1 and TRBJ2-5): EADIYQTPRYLVIGTGKKITLECSQTMGHDKMYWYQQDPGMELHLIHYSYGVNSTEKGDLSSESTVSRIRTEHFPLTLESARPSHTSQYLCASSVTRGSGLETQYFGPGTRLLVL.